This TCR beta chain was recovered during a study of T cells after posttransplantation cyclophosphamide (TCRdb year 2016). Regarding the research as a whole: Using TRB sequencing, the study followed how the T cell repertoire rebuilt after myeloablative bone marrow transplantation with posttransplantation cyclophosphamide given as GVHD prophylaxis. In 3 patients, TRB sequencing was also performed on up to 3 more blood samples taken 2 to 5.2 years after transplant, and in 4 patients, pretransplant blood was also TRB-sequenced. Because TRA and TRB clonality were tightly correlated in 9 samples, subsequent TCR analyses were focused on TRB only. Blood from all 35 or so PTCy patients with 1-year posttransplant specimens was subjected to TRB sequencing. Antigen receptor sequencing covered samples from about 40 PTCy-treated patients and some 15 of their related bone marrow donors. Public TRB sequences were queried against a database of over 3,000 sequences associated with responses to pathogens, tumor antigens, self-antigens and alloantigens.

This clone was seen many times. Which antigen it targets is not known. No quality values exist for individual bases; no much larger clone is one base distant. The paper's findings and limits, for the study overall: The TRB repertoires of T cells infiltrating skin or GI tract showed only limited overlap with the TRB repertoires of T cells in blood. Donor-recipient similarity was low at 1-2 months but increased during the first year, and donor CD8+ memory clones often dominated later blood repertoires. Across roughly 49 patients, TRB clonality was highly associated with recipient CMV seropositivity and CMV reactivation, and PTCy diversity was similar to diversity in CNI/methotrexate controls.

In light of the paper, this sample's time point label describes: posttransplant day relative to BM transplant. The treatment or condition tag for this specimen amounts to: high-dose cyclophosphamide on days +3 and +4 as single-agent GVHD prophylaxis. Busulfan and fludarabine conditioning, a related or unrelated marrow graft, and cyclophosphamide on days +3 and +4 were given to PTCy patients. PTCy-treated patients came from a prospective multi-institutional clinical trial. Mononuclear cells from peripheral blood and bone marrow were separated by Ficoll-Hypaque density centrifugation and then cryopreserved. TRB sequencing used genomic DNA with the immunoSEQ assay at survey resolution or the hsTCRB kit. From the authors' description of their analysis: The immunoSEQ software was used for initial read processing, and the LymphoSeq R package was used for repertoire analyses. Clonality was calculated as 1 minus normalized Shannon entropy, and the Gini coefficient was also calculated for each TRB dataset. To infer phenotypes in unsorted samples, TRB sequences from sorted subsets of the recipient or donor were mapped onto the unsorted samples of the same recipient. This immuneACCESS table, as held by TCRdb, lists in-frame sequences with V and J called but not all clones. Of the missing ones, under half trace to an unresolved V gene in checked studies; the others have no known cause. That table gives V, J and clone size, and the DNA gave D and trimming. The table records about 3,300 clones for this sample, and not one of them appears only once. The ten most abundant clones make up 30% to 35% of the sample.

CDR1 and CDR2 are read off the germline V gene as SGHAT and FQNNGV. The CDR3 contains 17 residues, cysteine and phenylalanine counted. The kept DNA is CDR3 alone, 51 bases in frame from the first base. At the junction V is shortened by 0 bases and J by 5 bases; bases outside the gene matches: 10. The specimen comprised PBMCs, sampled after allogeneic stem cell transplant with posttransplant cyclophosphamide. The rearrangement joined TRBV11-2 to TRBJ2-5; 9 of the junction bases match TRBD2. This clonotype originated in a young adult male patient who received an allogeneic stem cell transplant from a related donor, was CMV-positive, and had acute GVHD only. Where a transplant has occurred, the graft donor may have supplied some of the T cells. The encoded CDR3 is CASSLDQGGGAEETQYF. The nucleotide sequence is TGTGCCAGCAGCTTAGATCAGGGCGGGGGGGCGGAGGAGACCCAGTACTTC.